This T cell receptor (beta chain) was sequenced for a study of blood T cell repertoires in COVID-19. The CDR3 is made up of 15 amino acids. Germline loops: CDR1 MDHEN, CDR2 SYDVKM. Trimming cost V 7 bases and J 9 bases; bases outside gene matches: 10. The repertoire was sequenced with immunoSEQ multiplex PCR; TCRdb's copy has only in-frame clones and lacks some. This table has tens of thousands of clones, 75% to 90% appearing once. J is TRBJ2-1 and V is TRBV28, with 12 bases identical to TRBD1. The sequenced sample was peripheral blood. This TCR was sampled from a man between 45 and 60 years old with active COVID-19. The CDR3 loop reads CASTVPGQGAGEQFF. The CDR3 nucleotides read TGTGCCAGCACAGTACCGGGACAGGGGGCAGGTGAGCAGTTCTTC.